The 27 T cell receptor beta chains given below trace back to one sample, sequenced in a study of T-cell memory formation after mild COVID-19 (dated by TCRdb to 2020 to 2023). The library was made by 5' RACE. TCRdb shows the sequencer as Illumina NovaSeq 6000. TCRdb trimmed the raw reads at Q25, called clones with MiXCR and kept productive beta chains. Rows merge per CDR3 protein into single entries with the most common DNA and genes. The sample table contains 300,000 to 350,000 distinct CDR3 sequences; only one count was recorded for roughly an eighth of them. Under 25% of the sample belongs to the ten largest clones. Sequencing was done on a sample of PBMCs or a T cell subset sorted from them (not recorded which). These receptors originate from a man aged 18 to 30 who had mild COVID-19 (a few samples of this study predate the infection). The sample titles of this study are shuffled in the database, so cell type and time point are left out; the donor was told from shared clones.

This clonotype was counted a few times. The rearrangement joins TRBV20-1 to TRBJ1-1; TRBD1 might be the D (6 bases). Per the germline V gene, CDR1 is DFQATT and CDR2 is SNEGSKA (reference sequence). The V gene lost 3 bases and the J gene lost 2 bases, with 13 bases spanning the gap. CDR3 length: 14 amino acids. As DNA, the CDR3 is TGCAGTGCTAGGGAGGGGGGGCCCAACACTGAAGCTTTCTTT. It translates to CSAREGGPNTEAFF.

V gene TRBV4-3 combines with J gene TRBJ2-5, with no clear D. From germline, CDR1 is LGHNA and CDR2 YSLEER. The ends were cut back, 5 bases at V and 5 bases at J, with 12 bases in the middle. This CDR3 is built from 13 residues. CDR3 loop: CASSYTVDETQYF. The CDR3 nucleotides read TGCGCCAGCAGCTACACCGTCGACGAGACCCAGTACTTC.

The chain combines TRBV4-2 with TRBJ2-7; D gene ambiguous. There are 15 residues in the CDR3. Germline V CDR1 and CDR2: LGHNA, YNFKEQ. Trimming shortened V by 0 bases and J by 2 bases, and 11 bases separated the two germline ends. This CDR3 reads CASSQDLGVAYEQYF. The DNA for the CDR3 is TGTGCCAGCAGCCAAGATCTGGGCGTTGCCTACGAGCAGTACTTC.

In this sample, this clonotype turned up a few times. The rearrangement uses TRBV7-9 and TRBJ1-2; D is undetermined. CDR1 and CDR2 from the germline V gene are SEHNR and FQNEAQ (reference sequence). The CDR3 covers 14 residues. V was trimmed by 1 base and J by 7 bases, leaving 13 bases between them. The CDR3 DNA sequence: TGTGCCAGCAGCTTAGGGGTCCCTAGCGGTGGCTACACCTTC. The encoded protein is CASSLGVPSGGYTF.

A remark on this clonotype: The conserved phenylalanine or tryptophan normally closing the CDR3 is absent here, so this likely arose from a read error. Because the CDR3's place on the DNA is in doubt, the DNA is left out and the CDR3 is given as listed by TCRdb. The gene calls are TRBV5-1 and TRBJ1-1. The CDR3 is 11 amino acids long, termini counted. Per the germline V gene, CDR1 is SGHRS and CDR2 is YFSETQ. CDR3 residues: CASSSGGETSI.

This clonotype was detected ten times or more. The genes are TRBV11-2 and TRBJ2-5; D perhaps matches TRBD2 (6 bases). Trimming shortened V by 5 bases and J by 3 bases, and 13 bases separated the two germline ends. The CDR3 is 14 residues long. Germline CDR1 reads SGHAT; CDR2 reads FQNNGV. Here the CDR3 DNA reads TGTGCCAGCAGCCCGGGGGTGCAGGAAGAGACCCAGTACTTC. This translates into CASSPGVQEETQYF.

This chain uses TRBV18 with TRBJ2-7; D is undetermined. Germline V CDR1 and CDR2: KGHSH, LQKENI. Trimming removed 3 bases from V and 5 bases from J, with 17 bases in between. The CDR3 totals 15 residues. CDR3 coding DNA: TGTGCCAGCTCACCTTTACCGACTCCGGGCCACGAGCAGTACTTC. It is translated as CASSPLPTPGHEQYF.

The rearrangement links TRBV5-1 to TRBJ2-1, with TRBD2 identical over 10 bases. The germline V gene has CDR1 SGHRS and CDR2 YFSETQ. Losses at the gene ends were 6 bases for V and 5 bases for J; bases not matched to a gene: 8. The CDR3 extends over 15 amino acids. CDR3 region: CASTPLAGDHNEQFF. In DNA form, the CDR3 reads TGCGCCAGCACCCCTCTAGCGGGGGACCACAATGAGCAGTTCTTC.

The rearrangement uses TRBV7-7 and TRBJ2-1; D could derive from TRBD1 or TRBD2 (5 bases each). This CDR3 contains 14 residues. Germline lookup yields CDR1 SSHAT and CDR2 FNYEAQ (reference sequence). Deletions cut 1 base from V and 8 bases from J, with 12 bases between. CDR3 loop: CASSLGPLGDEQFF. The CDR3, as DNA: TGTGCCAGCAGCTTAGGACCCCTGGGGGATGAGCAGTTCTTC.

The chain recombines TRBV6-6 with TRBJ1-5; possibly TRBD1 for D (5 bases). This CDR3 spans 15 amino acids. Trimming shortened V by 2 bases and J by 2 bases, and 10 bases separated the two germline ends. Germline loops: CDR1 MNHNY, CDR2 SVGAGI (reference sequence). CDR3 in amino acids: CASSYGDGGNQPQHF. CDR3 DNA sequence: TGTGCCAGCAGTTACGGGGACGGTGGCAATCAGCCCCAGCATTTT.

The sample holds a few counts of this clonotype. The chain is built from TRBV7-6 and TRBJ2-1; possible D gene TRBD1, 5 bases. This CDR3 has 15 residues. Per germline, CDR1 SGHVS and CDR2 FNYEAQ. Trimming took off 1 base at V and 2 bases at J, with 9 bases between the two ends. The CDR3 coding sequence is TGTGCCAGCAGCTTAGGGAAGGGGCCCTACAATGAGCAGTTCTTC. Its protein product is CASSLGKGPYNEQFF.

In this sample, this clonotype turned up many times. The chain joins TRBV28 to TRBJ2-7, with 7 nucleotides matching TRBD2. The J segment lost 3 bases and the V segment lost 8 bases, leaving 10 bases of the junction unmatched. The CDR3 loop spans 14 amino acids. Germline V gene lookup returns CDR1 MDHEN and CDR2 SYDVKM. CDR3 in amino acids: CASGGGESRYEQYV. CDR3 DNA: TGTGCCAGCGGTGGGGGGGAATCGCGCTACGAGCAGTACGTC.

This clonotype was seen only a few times. The rearrangement uses TRBV7-2 and TRBJ1-4; no clear D. The CDR3 runs to 12 residues. Germline V lookup: CDR1 SGHTA, CDR2 FQGNSA. Trimming pared 5 bases from V and 8 bases from J, leaving 9 bases between. CDR3 sequence reads: CASSHRPEKLFF. The DNA for the CDR3 is TGTGCCAGCAGCCACCGGCCGGAAAAACTGTTTTTT.

As to this clonotype: Germline is not matched at one junction end, which may reflect a read error. The chain has TRBV6-6 and TRBJ2-3; no clear D. The CDR3 is 15 residues long. The germline V gene has CDR1 MNHNY and CDR2 SVGAGI (reference sequence). In nucleotides, the CDR3 is TGTGCCAGCAGTGACTCTCATGGAAGCACAGATACGCAGTATTTT. The encoded protein is CASSDSHGSTDTQYF.

This clonotype was seen a handful of times. The chain couples TRBV7-8 to TRBJ2-5; TRBD1 agrees at 7 bases. Germline CDR1 is SGHVS and CDR2 is FQNEAQ. The CDR3 length is 15 residues. The junction had 14 bases not matched to a gene; V was cut back by 10 bases and J by 3 bases. CDR3 in amino acids: CATGGQDRWKETQYF. As DNA, the CDR3 is TGTGCCACCGGAGGACAGGATAGGTGGAAAGAGACCCAGTACTTC.

This clonotype was counted between two and nine times. The V call is TRBV10-2, the J call TRBJ2-3; 10 bases line up with TRBD1. The CDR3 is 15 residues long. Per germline, CDR1 WSHSY and CDR2 SAAADI. V lost 8 bases to trimming and J lost 3 bases; unmatched junction nucleotides: 8. CDR3 DNA sequence: TGCGCCAGCGATGACCGGGACAGGGGAACAGATACGCAGTATTTT. Protein sequence: CASDDRDRGTDTQYF.

The table lists this clonotype with a few counts. The chain employs TRBV5-1 and TRBJ1-5; D is unclear. There are 14 residues in the CDR3. CDR1 SGHRS and CDR2 YFSETQ come from the germline V gene. V gave up 0 bases and J gave up 6 bases, with 10 bases separating them. The CDR3 here is CASSLVEGSQPQHF. The CDR3 coding sequence is TGCGCCAGCAGCTTGGTTGAAGGGTCTCAGCCCCAGCATTTT.

This clonotype has just a few counts. The chain uses TRBV12-3 or TRBV12-4 and TRBJ1-6; D perhaps matches TRBD1 (6 bases). The CDR3 runs 14 residues. Trimming took off 6 bases at V and 9 bases at J, with 15 bases between the two ends. The CDR3 sequence is CASSFQTGTSPLHF. DNA of the CDR3: TGTGCCAGCAGCTTCCAGACAGGTACTTCACCCCTCCACTTT.

The sample holds a few counts of this clonotype. This sequence joins TRBV7-6 and TRBJ2-3, with D perhaps being TRBD1 or TRBD2 (6 bases each). In germline, CDR1 is SGHVS, CDR2 FNYEAQ. The CDR3 has 15 residues. With 0 bases removed from V and 5 bases from J, the gap between germline ends came to 12 bases. The CDR3 here is CASSLAGGRGDTQYF. The CDR3 nucleotides are TGTGCCAGCAGCTTAGCTGGGGGGCGGGGAGATACGCAGTATTTT.

Many counts were recorded for this clonotype. This chain connects TRBV7-2 to TRBJ2-3, with unresolved D. Germline CDR1 reads SGHTA; CDR2 reads FQGNSA. There are 14 residues in the CDR3. Trimming shortened V by 6 bases and J by 1 base, and 11 bases separated the two germline ends. For the CDR3, the DNA is TGTGCCAGCAGTCCCTTTTCTGGCACAGATACGCAGTATTTT. Protein: CASSPFSGTDTQYF.

There are a few counts of this clonotype. The V gene is TRBV11-2, the J gene TRBJ2-7; D not certain. The germline V and J ends were trimmed by 1 base and 4 bases, with 8 bases remaining between them. CDR1 and CDR2 (germline): SGHAT, FQNNGV. The CDR3 extends over 13 amino acids. CDR3 nucleotides: TGTGCCAGCAGCTTAGTGTCAGAATACGAGCAGTACTTC. It translates to CASSLVSEYEQYF.

The J gene is TRBJ2-7, the V gene TRBV14, with D possibly TRBD1 on 6 matching bases. The germline gives CDR1 SGHDN, CDR2 FVKESK. Trimming left V 4 bases short and J 0 bases short, with 10 bases between. The CDR3 has 14 residues. CDR3 region: CASSPTGLSYEQYV. In DNA, the CDR3 is TGTGCCAGCAGCCCTACAGGGCTCTCCTACGAGCAGTACGTC.

J is TRBJ2-1 and V is TRBV20-1, with TRBD2 identical over 10 bases. The CDR3 is made up of 15 amino acids. CDR1 is DFQATT, CDR2 SNEGSKA, per germline (reference sequence). J lost 7 bases, V lost 5 bases, and 11 bases had no gene match. For the CDR3, the DNA is TGCAGTGCTTACCGAGCGGGGGGGCATCGTAATGAGCAGTTCTTC. Amino acid sequence: CSAYRAGGHRNEQFF.

The chain has TRBV14 and TRBJ1-1; D ambiguous. With 3 bases removed from V and 1 base from J, the gap between germline ends came to 9 bases. CDR3 size: 14 residues. CDR1 SGHDN and CDR2 FVKESK come from the germline V gene. CDR3 sequence (DNA): TGTGCCAGCAGCCATATGAACTGGAACACTGAAGCTTTCTTT. Translating it yields CASSHMNWNTEAFF. The full variable domain, its missing parts supplied by reference TRBV14 and TRBJ1-1, is EAGVTQFPSHSVIEKGQTVTLRCDPISGHDNLYWYRRVMGKEIKFLLHFVKESKQDESGMPNNRFLAERTGGTYSTLKVQPAELEDSGVYFCASSHMNWNTEAFFGQGTRLTVV.

V and J are TRBV2 and TRBJ2-7; a weak D match, TRBD1 (5 bases). From germline, CDR1 is SNHLY and CDR2 FYNNEI. V lost 6 bases and J lost 1, with 10 bases in between. The CDR3 has 13 amino acids. This CDR3 is CASSIDSSYEQYF. The CDR3 bases are TGTGCCAGCAGCATCGACAGTTCCTACGAGCAGTACTTC.

This clonotype has only one observation. This rearrangement joins TRBV20-1 to TRBJ2-1; D is perhaps TRBD1 (5 bases). The CDR3 runs 15 residues. The V gene's germline CDR1 is DFQATT and CDR2 SNEGSKA (reference sequence). Trimming took off 3 bases at V and 4 bases at J, with 16 bases between the two ends. DNA of the CDR3: TGCAGTGCTAGCCTCCAGGGAACGAGGTACAATGAGCAGTTCTTC. This codes for CSASLQGTRYNEQFF.

This clonotype has ten or more counts. The chain uses TRBV20-1 and TRBJ2-7; TRBD2 aligns across 11 bases. Germline-derived CDR1 and CDR2 are DFQATT and SNEGSKA (reference sequence). The CDR3 covers 14 residues. Trimming removed 3 bases from V and 3 bases from J; junction bases left unmatched: 4. Written as DNA, the CDR3 is TGCAGTGCTAGTAGTCTAGCGGGGGGCTACGAGCAGTACTTC. This sequence encodes CSASSLAGGYEQYF.